Listed here are 10 T cell receptor beta chains from one sample, sequenced in a study of blood T cell repertoires in COVID-19. This table comes from immunoSEQ multiplex PCR, and its TCRdb copy is limited to in-frame clones, with some not included. The data contain 250,000 to 350,000 clones, 87% of them singletons. The specimen sequenced was peripheral blood. All receptors come from a man in his late teens or twenties with active or convalescent COVID-19.

The J gene is TRBJ1-2, the V gene TRBV7-2; D might be TRBD1 (6 bases). Trimming took off 5 bases at V and 3 bases at J, with 13 bases between the two ends. CDR1 is SGHTA, CDR2 FQGNSA, per germline. CDR3 size: 14 residues. In DNA form, the CDR3 reads TGTGCCAGCAGCCCGGGGGGGGCTGACTATGGCTACACCTTC. It translates to CASSPGGADYGYTF.

The chain is built from TRBV11-3 and TRBJ2-7, with TRBD1 matching over 9 bases. Germline V CDR1 and CDR2: SGHNT, YENEEA. The CDR3 consists of 18 residues. After removal of 4 bases from V and 2 bases from J, the junction contained 15 bases not matched to a gene. The CDR3 region has the DNA TGTGCCAGCAGCTCCTCCGAGCCCCGGGACAGGGTAACCTACGAGCAGTACTTC. This codes for CASSSSEPRDRVTYEQYF.

This chain uses TRBV18 with TRBJ2-3; possibly TRBD2 for D (5 bases). Trimming shortened V by 2 bases and J by 6 bases, and 9 bases separated the two germline ends. Germline-derived CDR1 and CDR2 are KGHSH and LQKENI. CDR3 length equals 13 residues. The CDR3 protein is CASSPYGKDTQYF. Here the CDR3 DNA reads TGTGCCAGCTCACCATACGGGAAGGATACGCAGTATTTT.

The chain joins TRBV7-6 to TRBJ2-2; tentative D call: TRBD2 (5 bases). The germline V and J ends were trimmed by 1 base and 5 bases, with 14 bases remaining between them. The CDR3 covers 16 residues. Germline V gives CDR1 SGHVS, CDR2 FNYEAQ. The CDR3 bases are TGTGCCAGCAGCTTAGTGGTGGGAGCGAGGACCGGGGAGCTGTTTTTT. Its protein product is CASSLVVGARTGELFF.

V gene TRBV29-1 combines with J gene TRBJ1-5, with a possible D match to TRBD1 (5 bases). V was cut by 6 bases and J by 8 bases, with 17 bases left in between. The CDR3 contains 13 residues. In germline, CDR1 is SQVTM, CDR2 ANQGSEA. The CDR3 region is CSVARDGGEPQHF. CDR3 DNA: TGCAGCGTCGCCCGGGACGGAGGGGAGCCCCAGCATTTT.

Only one count was recorded for this clone. CDR3 nucleotides: TGTGCCAGCTCACCCCGACAGGTTTGGGAGACCCAGTACTTC. Amino acid sequence: CASSPRQVWETQYF. V usage is TRBV18 and J usage is TRBJ2-5; tentatively, D is TRBD1 (6 bases). V gave up 3 bases and J gave up 5 bases, with 13 bases separating them. CDR3 size: 14 residues. Germline V CDR1 and CDR2: KGHSH, LQKENI.

In DNA form, the CDR3 reads TGCGCCAGCAGCCCGGGACAGGGGGCCGGTAACACCATATATTTT. Protein sequence: CASSPGQGAGNTIYF. The genes are TRBV5-1 and TRBJ1-3; the match to TRBD1 covers 12 bases. The V gene end was trimmed by 4 bases and the J gene end by 7 bases; junction bases not matched to a gene: 6. Germline values: CDR1 SGHRS, CDR2 YFSETQ. The CDR3 spans 15 residues.

This chain uses TRBV9 with TRBJ1-2, with D possibly being TRBD1 (5 bases). The germline V gene encodes CDR1 SGDLS and CDR2 YYNGEE. The length of the CDR3 is 17 residues. Trimming stripped 0 bases from V and 8 bases from J, with 23 bases between. The CDR3 loop is CASSVDRSGRGFRGYTF. In DNA form, the CDR3 reads TGTGCCAGCAGCGTAGATAGGTCAGGGAGGGGTTTTCGGGGCTACACCTTC.

The chain carries TRBV9 and TRBJ2-5; 13 bases fit TRBD2. J gave up 5 bases and V 2 bases, and 6 bases lay outside the gene matches. The CDR3 is 16 residues long. Germline CDR1 is SGDLS and CDR2 is YYNGEE. CDR3 nucleotide sequence: TGTGCCAGCAGCGTCACTAGCGGGGGGGCGAGGGAGACCCAGTACTTC. Amino acids: CASSVTSGGARETQYF.

This chain links TRBV5-1 with TRBJ2-3; 7 bases fit TRBD2. The CDR3 consists of 18 residues. Unmatched junction bases numbered 12, after V lost 0 bases and J lost 2 bases. From germline, CDR1 is SGHRS and CDR2 YFSETQ. The CDR3 is CASSLAGWRESSTDTQYF. In nucleotides, the CDR3 is TGCGCCAGCAGCTTGGCCGGGTGGCGGGAGTCATCCACAGATACGCAGTATTTT.